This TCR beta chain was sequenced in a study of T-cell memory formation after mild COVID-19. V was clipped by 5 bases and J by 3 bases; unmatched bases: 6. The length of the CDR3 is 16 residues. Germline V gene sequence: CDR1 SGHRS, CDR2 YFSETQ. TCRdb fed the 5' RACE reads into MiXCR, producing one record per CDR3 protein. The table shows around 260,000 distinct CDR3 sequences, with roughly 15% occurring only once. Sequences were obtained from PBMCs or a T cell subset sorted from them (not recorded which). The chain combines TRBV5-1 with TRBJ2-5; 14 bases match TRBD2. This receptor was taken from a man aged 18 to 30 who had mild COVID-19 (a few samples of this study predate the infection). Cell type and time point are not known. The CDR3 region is CASSTQGLAGEETQYF. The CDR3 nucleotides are TGCGCCAGCAGTACTCAGGGACTAGCGGGGGAAGAGACCCAGTACTTC.